A selection of T cell receptor beta chains follows, all from one sample in a study of follicular helper T cells after annual influenza vaccination. Assay: immunoSEQ multiplex PCR; the TCRdb copy retains only in-frame clones and omits some. Of fewer than 15,000 clones listed, just under 80% are singletons. This specimen consisted of CXCR5- memory CD4+ T cells sorted from blood, obtained on the day of influenza vaccination. Receptors originate from an adult who received the influenza vaccine. Both conserved end residues are part of each CDR3. The D gene is left open where the match is weak. Clone size is not always given. Where it is, it says once, few, many or a class for expanded clones.

NA,TRBJ2-2,TRBV5-1,NA,CASSFLMAGNTGELFF,TGCGCCAGCAGCTTTTTGATGGCAGGGAACACCGGGGAGCTGTTTTTT
NA,TRBJ1-6,TRBV30,NA,CAWRVGTGNSPLHF,TGTGCCTGGAGGGTTGGAACGGGCAATTCACCCCTCCACTTT
once,TRBJ2-2,TRBV11-2,NA,CASRPFGRRGELFF,TGTGCCAGCAGGCCGTTTGGGCGGCGGGGGGAGCTGTTTTTT
NA,TRBJ1-4,TRBV6-5,TRBD1,CASSRTGNEKLFF,TGTGCCAGCAGCCGGACAGGGAACGAAAAACTGTTTTTT
NA,TRBJ2-5,TRBV27,NA,CASMGGRGLRGETQYF,TGTGCCAGCATGGGGGGCAGGGGACTTCGTGGGGAGACCCAGTACTTC
NA,TRBJ2-5,TRBV2,NA,CASSTGRETQYF,TGTGCCAGCAGTACGGGGCGAGAGACCCAGTACTTC
few,TRBJ1-3,TRBV2,NA,CASSVRGAQLLSGNTIYF,TGTGCCAGCAGTGTACGGGGGGCACAGCTCCTCTCTGGAAACACCATATATTTT
NA,TRBJ2-5,TRBV19,TRBD2,CASRSGGGTRETQYF,TGTGCCAGTAGAAGTGGCGGGGGGACCCGGGAGACCCAGTACTTC
few,TRBJ2-5,TRBV5-4,NA,CASSLMESETQYF,TGTGCCAGCAGCTTGATGGAGTCAGAGACCCAGTACTTC
NA,TRBJ1-3,TRBV5-4,NA,CASSLGGSSGNTIYF,TGTGCCAGCAGCTTGGGTGGGAGCTCTGGAAACACCATATATTTT
NA,TRBJ2-5,TRBV28,NA,CASSFLAGTQYF,TGTGCCAGCAGTTTTTTGGCGGGGACCCAGTACTTC
few,TRBJ2-3,TRBV28,NA,CATKARSLTDTQYF,TGTGCCACCAAGGCTAGATCCCTTACGGATACGCAGTATTTT
NA,TRBJ1-3,TRBV2,NA,CASSSRPGTGNTIYF,TGTGCCAGCAGTTCCCGACCCGGTACTGGAAACACCATATATTTT
NA,TRBJ1-5,TRBV6-1,TRBD1,CASSATGMDQPQHF,TGTGCCAGCAGTGCGACAGGGATGGATCAGCCCCAGCATTTT
NA,TRBJ2-3,TRBV14,NA,CASSQKWVGGTDTQYF,TGTGCCAGCAGCCAAAAGTGGGTGGGCGGCACAGATACGCAGTATTTT
NA,TRBJ2-1,TRBV5-8,NA,CASSHSKSSYNEQFF,TGTGCCAGCAGCCACAGTAAAAGCTCCTACAATGAGCAGTTCTTC
NA,TRBJ2-1,TRBV12-5,TRBD2,CASGLVLSSGGARYNEQFF,TGTGCTAGTGGTTTGGTACTTTCTAGCGGGGGGGCAAGGTACAATGAGCAGTTCTTC
NA,TRBJ2-4,TRBV7-2,TRBD1,CASSLWDSNLGRKNIQYF,TGTGCCAGCAGCCTGTGGGACAGTAACTTGGGAAGAAAAAACATTCAGTACTTC
NA,TRBJ2-5,TRBV10-1,NA,CASSEGFSGTQYF,TGCGCCAGCAGTGAGGGATTCTCCGGGACCCAGTACTTC
once,TRBJ2-7,TRBV18,NA,CASSPQGGGGAYEQYF,TGTGCCAGCTCACCTCAGGGTGGAGGGGGGGCCTACGAGCAGTACTTC
NA,TRBJ1-5,TRBV27,TRBD1,CASSQYRGKGLALGQPQHF,TGTGCCAGCAGTCAATACAGGGGGAAAGGTCTTGCATTGGGTCAGCCCCAGCATTTT
NA,TRBJ1-1,TRBV12-5,NA,CASGLGGTEAFF,TGTGCTAGTGGTTTGGGTGGCACTGAAGCTTTCTTT
once,TRBJ2-3,TRBV23-1,NA,CADDGQTTDTQYF,TGCGCAGATGACGGACAGACCACAGATACGCAGTATTTT
NA,TRBJ2-7,TRBV5-3,NA,CARTHPLKNKSYEQYF,TGTGCCAGAACCCATCCCCTTAAGAACAAGTCATACGAGCAGTACTTC
NA,TRBJ2-1,TRBV19,TRBD2,CASSIDGGNGDEQFF,TGTGCCAGTAGTATCGACGGGGGGAACGGGGATGAGCAGTTCTTC
NA,TRBJ1-2,TRBV2,NA,CASSESPTSGYTF,TGTGCCAGCAGTGAAAGCCCGACCAGTGGCTACACCTTC
NA,TRBJ2-4,TRBV2,NA,CASTLDRAKNIQYF,TGTGCCAGCACCCTCGACAGGGCCAAAAACATTCAGTACTTC
once,TRBJ1-1,TRBV5-5,TRBD1,CASSRGQVGEAFF,TGTGCCAGCAGCAGGGGACAGGTAGGCGAAGCTTTCTTT
NA,TRBJ2-7,TRBV5-6,TRBD2,CASSLDGRRLTYEQYF,TGTGCCAGCAGCCTGGACGGGAGGCGGCTTACCTACGAGCAGTACTTC
NA,TRBJ2-7,TRBV6-1,TRBD1,CASSSGTGYEQYF,TGTGCCAGCAGTTCCGGGACAGGCTACGAGCAGTACTTC
NA,TRBJ2-3,TRBV29-1,TRBD2,CSVSGGERSTDTQYF,TGCAGCGTCAGTGGGGGGGAGCGTAGCACAGATACGCAGTATTTT
NA,TRBJ2-1,TRBV30,TRBD2,CAWNGVSGGEQFF,TGTGCCTGGAACGGGGTCTCGGGAGGGGAGCAGTTCTTC
few,TRBJ2-1,TRBV19,NA,CASRPDLTGSYNEQFF,TGTGCCAGTAGGCCGGACTTAACTGGCTCCTACAATGAGCAGTTCTTC
NA,TRBJ2-1,TRBV5-4,NA,CASSLTWSEQFF,TGTGCCAGCAGCTTGACGTGGTCTGAGCAGTTCTTC
few,TRBJ1-2,TRBV6-4,NA,CASSKTGDYGYTF,TGTGCCAGCAGTAAGACAGGAGACTATGGCTACACCTTC
NA,TRBJ1-1,TRBV4-2,NA,CASSHSTALNTEAFF,TGTGCCAGCAGCCACTCGACAGCGTTGAACACTGAAGCTTTCTTT
NA,TRBJ1-5,TRBV10-3,NA,CATEDGNQPQHF,TGTGCCACCGAGGACGGGAATCAGCCCCAGCATTTT
once,TRBJ2-5,TRBV7-2,TRBD2,CASSPGLAGKTQYF,TGTGCCAGCAGCCCTGGACTAGCGGGGAAGACCCAGTACTTC
NA,TRBJ2-3,TRBV27,TRBD2,CASSLSPTSGGARDTQYF,TGTGCCAGCAGTTTATCCCCGACTAGCGGGGGGGCAAGAGATACGCAGTATTTT
NA,TRBJ1-5,TRBV19,NA,CASIARAGSNQPQHF,TGTGCCAGCATTGCGAGGGCGGGAAGCAATCAGCCCCAGCATTTT
few,TRBJ2-7,TRBV30,NA,CAWRTASYEQYF,TGTGCCTGGAGAACAGCTTCCTACGAGCAGTACTTC
NA,TRBJ2-2,TRBV19,NA,CASRQVNTGELFF,TGTGCCAGTAGGCAGGTCAACACCGGGGAGCTGTTTTTT
NA,TRBJ1-4,TRBV6-5,TRBD1,CASSYRGLSNEKLFF,TGTGCCAGCAGTTACAGGGGGCTCAGTAATGAAAAACTGTTTTTT
once,TRBJ2-3,TRBV10-3,TRBD2,CAITAGGSGDTQYF,TGTGCCATCACGGCGGGGGGGAGTGGAGATACGCAGTATTTT
NA,TRBJ1-2,TRBV19,NA,CATIGRSYGYTF,TGTGCCACCATAGGCAGGTCCTATGGCTACACCTTC
NA,TRBJ2-3,TRBV19,TRBD2,CASSSRGLVPDTQYF,TGTGCCAGTAGTTCGAGGGGACTAGTTCCAGATACGCAGTATTTT
few,TRBJ1-1,TRBV7-9,TRBD1,CASSQTGEGTEAFF,TGTGCCAGCAGCCAAACAGGGGAGGGTACTGAAGCTTTCTTT
once,TRBJ2-7,TRBV18,TRBD1,CASSVQTGQGNYEQYF,TGTGCCAGCTCCGTTCAAACGGGACAGGGCAACTACGAGCAGTACTTC
NA,TRBJ2-3,TRBV9,NA,CASSSRAKGTDTQYF,TGTGCCAGCAGCTCCCGGGCCAAGGGTACAGATACGCAGTATTTT
NA,TRBJ2-5,TRBV4-3,TRBD1,CASSKGAQETQYF,TGCGCCAGCAGCAAGGGGGCCCAAGAGACCCAGTACTTC
NA,TRBJ2-5,TRBV19,TRBD1,CASSTSWTGTETQYF,TGTGCCAGTAGTACCTCGTGGACAGGGACGGAGACCCAGTACTTC
NA,TRBJ1-2,TRBV27,NA,CASSFGARESGYTF,TGTGCCAGCAGTTTTGGGGCGAGGGAGAGTGGCTACACCTTC
NA,TRBJ2-1,TRBV5-1,NA,CASSPRGPNEQFF,TGCGCCAGCAGCCCCCGGGGACCCAATGAGCAGTTCTTC
NA,TRBJ2-2,TRBV5-4,TRBD2,CASSKPGTSGALTGELFF,TGTGCCAGCAGCAAACCCGGGACTAGCGGGGCTCTCACCGGGGAGCTGTTTTTT
once,TRBJ1-6,TRBV11-2,NA,CASTPGALPYNSPLHF,TGTGCCAGCACCCCGGGGGCGCTGCCCTATAATTCACCCCTCCACTTT
NA,TRBJ2-5,TRBV5-6,TRBD1,CASSFQGDRSLETQYF,TGTGCCAGCAGCTTCCAAGGGGACAGGTCCCTGGAGACCCAGTACTTC
NA,TRBJ1-3,TRBV7-9,NA,CASSPLINSGNTIYF,TGTGCCAGCAGCCCACTAATTAACTCTGGAAACACCATATATTTT
NA,TRBJ2-3,TRBV7-9,NA,CASSLLTGTLDTQYF,TGTGCCAGCAGCTTATTGACCGGAACCCTAGATACGCAGTATTTT
NA,TRBJ2-3,TRBV5-1,TRBD1,CASSRGQGFFTPSTDTQYF,TGCGCCAGCAGCAGGGGACAGGGGTTCTTTACGCCTAGCACAGATACGCAGTATTTT